A single sample gave rise to the 21 T cell receptor beta chains below, sequenced in a study of blood T cell repertoires in COVID-19. Sequencing was performed with immunoSEQ multiplex PCR; in TCRdb, only in-frame clones are kept and a portion is missing. The sample has a few hundred thousand clones; 84% are singletons. Sequenced input: peripheral blood. The receptors stem from a woman in her forties who had recovered from COVID-19.

The gene calls are TRBV11-2 and TRBJ2-1, with 14 bases identical to TRBD2. With 4 bases clipped from V and 9 bases from J, the junction kept 11 bases outside the gene matches. Per germline, CDR1 SGHAT and CDR2 FQNNGV. CDR3 length equals 17 residues. The CDR3 bases are TGTGCCAGCAGCTATTCCGGGACTAGCGGGGGTGGGGCTGAGCAGTTCTTC. Residues: CASSYSGTSGGGAEQFF.

The J gene is TRBJ2-5, the V gene TRBV5-4, with 11 bases aligning to TRBD2. The CDR3 runs to 15 residues. Trimming at V came to 4 bases and at J to 3 bases, leaving 5 bases not matched to a gene. The germline CDR1 and CDR2 sequences are SGHNT and YYREEE (reference sequence). This chain's CDR3 is CASSAGTSGKETQYF. CDR3 nucleotide sequence: TGTGCCAGCAGCGCCGGGACTAGCGGAAAAGAGACCCAGTACTTC.

J is TRBJ2-7 and V is TRBV5-1; D remains ambiguous. Per the germline V gene, CDR1 is SGHRS and CDR2 is YFSETQ. This CDR3 comprises 13 residues. Trimming pared 0 bases from V and 4 bases from J, leaving 8 bases between. DNA of the CDR3: TGCGCCAGCAGCTTGGTATCGGGTTACGAGCAGTACTTC. Its protein product is CASSLVSGYEQYF. Together with reference TRBV5-1 and TRBJ2-7, the CDR3 gives the full variable domain: KAGVTQTPRYLIKTRGQQVTLSCSPISGHRSVSWYQQTPGQGLQFLFEYFSETQRNKGNFPGRFSGRQFSNSRSEMNVSTLELGDSALYLCASSLVSGYEQYFGPGTRLTVT.

This chain links TRBV5-1 with TRBJ2-7; TRBD2 matches at 12 bases. The V and J ends lost 4 bases and 4 bases, in that order; junction bases with no gene match: 6. This CDR3 region has 15 residues. Germline CDR1 SGHRS, CDR2 YFSETQ. The CDR3 DNA reads TGCGCCAGCAGCGTGACTAGCGGGGGAGGGTACGAGCAGTACTTC. Translation: CASSVTSGGGYEQYF.

The V and J genes are TRBV6-2 or TRBV6-3 and TRBJ2-3; 10 bases map to TRBD2. The J segment lost 4 bases and the V segment lost 5 bases, leaving 9 bases of the junction unmatched. Germline V gene data show CDR1 as MNHEY and CDR2 as SVGEGT. This CDR3 has 16 residues. In DNA form, the CDR3 reads TGTGCCAGCAGTCAGAGAAGCGGGGGGGCCGCAGATACGCAGTATTTT. Protein product: CASSQRSGGAADTQYF.

Only a few counts were recorded for this clone. The J gene is TRBJ2-2, the V gene TRBV19; TRBD1 matches 9 bases. V dropped 4 bases and J dropped 2; count of bases not matched to a gene: 14. CDR3 length equals 19 residues. Germline loops: CDR1 LNHDA, CDR2 SQIVND (reference sequence). CDR3 nucleotides: TGTGCCAGTAGTAGGCTGTGGTCGGGACAGGGCAGTAACACCGGGGAGCTGTTTTTT. As protein: CASSRLWSGQGSNTGELFF.

The gene calls are TRBV16 and TRBJ1-2, with D unclear. V was clipped by 3 bases and J by 3 bases, with 14 bases between them. This CDR3 has 15 residues. CDR1 is KGHSY and CDR2 is FQNENV in the germline V gene. The CDR3, as DNA: TGTGCCAGCAGCCACGCTCTTATCCGGGACTATGGCTACACCTTC. Translated: CASSHALIRDYGYTF.

The chain carries TRBV7-2 and TRBJ2-5; TRBD2 matches at 8 bases. This CDR3 spans 15 amino acids. From germline, CDR1 is SGHTA and CDR2 FQGNSA. V was clipped by 3 bases and J by 5 bases; unmatched bases: 8. The CDR3 loop is CASSFSGGIWETQYF. CDR3 sequence (DNA): TGTGCCAGCAGCTTTTCGGGGGGGATTTGGGAGACCCAGTACTTC.

The V gene is TRBV19, the J gene TRBJ1-1, with 8 positions matching TRBD1. Germline V lookup: CDR1 LNHDA, CDR2 SQIVND (reference sequence). The V and J ends lost 5 bases and 0 bases, in that order; junction bases with no gene match: 8. The CDR3 is made up of 16 amino acids. The CDR3 here is CASSGGTGPMNTEAFF. In nucleotides, the CDR3 is TGTGCCAGTAGTGGTGGGACAGGTCCTATGAACACTGAAGCTTTCTTT.

This chain links TRBV7-2 with TRBJ1-2; 8 bases agree with TRBD1. With V trimmed by 3 bases and J by 4 bases, 7 bases remained unmatched. Germline CDR1 and CDR2: SGHTA and FQGNSA. This CDR3 has 15 residues. CDR3 loop: CASSLEHGTGYGYTF. The DNA for the CDR3 is TGTGCCAGCAGCTTGGAACACGGGACAGGCTATGGCTACACCTTC.

The CDR3 sequence is CASSPLRQGGQETQYF. The DNA of the CDR3 is TGTGCCAGCTCACCACTCCGACAGGGTGGGCAAGAGACCCAGTACTTC. The rearrangement uses TRBV18 and TRBJ2-5; 7 positions match TRBD1. The CDR3 spans 16 residues. J was trimmed by 2 bases and V by 1 base; bases with no gene match: 7. Germline values: CDR1 KGHSH, CDR2 LQKENI. The full variable domain, its missing parts supplied by reference TRBV18 and TRBJ2-5, is NAGVMQNPRHLVRRRGQEARLRCSPMKGHSHVYWYRQLPEEGLKFMVYLQKENIIDESGMPKERFSAEFPKEGPSILRIQQVVRGDSAAYFCASSPLRQGGQETQYFGPGTRLLVL.

This chain uses TRBV4-2 with TRBJ2-5, with unresolved D. Between the trimmed V and J ends, which lost 0 bases and 5 bases, there was a span of 7 bases. Per the germline V gene, CDR1 is LGHNA and CDR2 is YNFKEQ. CDR3 size: 13 residues. The CDR3 DNA sequence: TGTGCCAGCAGCCAAGATCGCGTGGAGACCCAGTACTTC. Protein: CASSQDRVETQYF.

This rearrangement joins TRBV11-2 to TRBJ1-1; unclear D gene. Trimming shortened V by 4 bases and J by 0 bases, and 12 bases separated the two germline ends. Germline V lookup: CDR1 SGHAT, CDR2 FQNNGV. This CDR3 has 15 amino acids. The CDR3 bases are TGTGCCAGCAGCTCAACCGGGAGGATGAACACTGAAGCTTTCTTT. Translated: CASSSTGRMNTEAFF.

This clone was found a few times. The chain recombines TRBV5-1 with TRBJ2-3; 9 bases align to TRBD2. This CDR3 contains 16 residues. V shed 0 bases, J shed 6 bases, and the junction held 8 bases outside the gene matches. Germline values: CDR1 SGHRS, CDR2 YFSETQ. CDR3 nucleotides: TGCGCCAGCAGCTTGGTAGGCGGGGGGGCCTTGGATACGCAGTATTTT. Protein sequence: CASSLVGGGALDTQYF.

The chain carries TRBV5-1 and TRBJ1-6; 9 nucleotides agree with TRBD1. The CDR3 is made up of 15 amino acids. Germline values: CDR1 SGHRS, CDR2 YFSETQ. The trim removed 4 bases at V and 11 bases at J, leaving 10 bases unmatched. Written as DNA, the CDR3 is TGCGCCAGCAGCCCGGGACAGGGAGGTCTTCCACCCCTCCACTTT. Its translation is CASSPGQGGLPPLHF. The full variable domain, rest sourced from reference TRBV5-1 and TRBJ1-6, is KAGVTQTPRYLIKTRGQQVTLSCSPISGHRSVSWYQQTPGQGLQFLFEYFSETQRNKGNFPGRFSGRQFSNSRSEMNVSTLELGDSALYLCASSPGQGGLPPLHFGNGTRLTVT.

The J gene is TRBJ2-7, the V gene TRBV6-1, with D possibly TRBD1 on 6 matching bases. Germline V CDR1 and CDR2: MNHNS, SASEGT. There are 14 residues in the CDR3. V lost 1 base, J lost 6 bases, and 13 bases lay in between. CDR3 DNA: TGTGCCAGCAGTGAAGGAGGGACACCCTTCGAGCAGTACTTC. It translates to CASSEGGTPFEQYF.

The rearrangement uses TRBV7-3 and TRBJ2-1, with D unresolved. Germline V gene data show CDR1 as SGHTA and CDR2 as FQGTGA. V lost 5 bases and J 0 bases, leaving 14 bases between the germline ends. The CDR3 extends over 16 amino acids. This CDR3 reads CASSLYYLSSYNEQFF. CDR3 in DNA: TGTGCCAGCAGCCTATACTACCTCAGCTCCTACAATGAGCAGTTCTTC.

The chain carries TRBV14 and TRBJ1-2; 8 bases match TRBD1. The CDR3 has 13 amino acids. Looked up from germline, CDR1 is SGHDN and CDR2 is FVKESK. V trimming: 7 bases; J trimming: 3 bases; junction bases outside the gene matches: 4. The CDR3 nucleotides are TGTGCCAGCATCAAGACAGGGGACTATGGCTACACCTTC. Encoded protein: CASIKTGDYGYTF.

The chain is built from TRBV11-2 and TRBJ1-2; a weak D match, TRBD1 (5 bases). There are 14 residues in the CDR3. V lost 2 bases and J lost 8, with 15 bases in between. Germline V CDR1 and CDR2: SGHAT, FQNNGV. The CDR3, as DNA: TGTGCCAGCAGCTTAAAGGTCAGGGCGGACGGCTACACCTTC. This gives the protein CASSLKVRADGYTF.

J is TRBJ1-1 and V is TRBV7-6; D is unclear. The CDR3 is made up of 15 amino acids. Between the trimmed V and J ends, which lost 0 bases and 5 bases, there was a span of 13 bases. The germline gives CDR1 SGHVS, CDR2 FNYEAQ. The CDR3 protein is CASSLAGAVETEAFF. The CDR3 nucleotides are TGTGCCAGCAGCTTAGCAGGTGCGGTCGAGACTGAAGCTTTCTTT.

This chain connects TRBV29-1 to TRBJ1-2; 7 bases match TRBD1. V was clipped by 4 bases and J by 8 bases; unmatched bases: 7. In germline, CDR1 is SQVTM, CDR2 ANQGSEA. The CDR3 sequence is 12 residues long. CDR3 amino acids: CSVGTGVRGYTF. The CDR3 region has the DNA TGCAGCGTTGGTACAGGGGTACGGGGCTACACCTTC.